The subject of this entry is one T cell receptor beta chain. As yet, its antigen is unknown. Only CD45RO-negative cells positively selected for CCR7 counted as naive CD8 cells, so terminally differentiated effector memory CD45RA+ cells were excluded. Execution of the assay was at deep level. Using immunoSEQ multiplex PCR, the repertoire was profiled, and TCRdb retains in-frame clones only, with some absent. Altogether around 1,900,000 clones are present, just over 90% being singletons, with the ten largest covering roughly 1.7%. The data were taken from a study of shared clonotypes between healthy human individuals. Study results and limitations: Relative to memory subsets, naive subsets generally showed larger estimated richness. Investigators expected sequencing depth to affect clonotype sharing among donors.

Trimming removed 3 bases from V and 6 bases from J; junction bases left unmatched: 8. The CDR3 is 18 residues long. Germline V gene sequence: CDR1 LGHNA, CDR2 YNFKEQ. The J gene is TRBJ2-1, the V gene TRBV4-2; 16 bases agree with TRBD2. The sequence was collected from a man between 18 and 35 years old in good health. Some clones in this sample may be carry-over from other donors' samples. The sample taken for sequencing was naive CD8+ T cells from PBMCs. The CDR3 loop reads CASSQEGTSGRVGNEQFF. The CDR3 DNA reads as TGTGCCAGCAGCCAGGAAGGGACTAGCGGGAGGGTTGGCAATGAGCAGTTCTTC.